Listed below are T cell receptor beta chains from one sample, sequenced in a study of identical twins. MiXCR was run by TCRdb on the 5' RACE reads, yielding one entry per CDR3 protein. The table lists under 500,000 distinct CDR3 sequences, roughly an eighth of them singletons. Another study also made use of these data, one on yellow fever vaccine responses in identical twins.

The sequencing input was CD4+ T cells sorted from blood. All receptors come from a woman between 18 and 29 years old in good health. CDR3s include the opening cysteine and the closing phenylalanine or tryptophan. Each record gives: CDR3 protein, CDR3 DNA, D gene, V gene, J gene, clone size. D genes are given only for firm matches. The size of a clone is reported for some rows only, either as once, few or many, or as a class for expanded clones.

CDR3 protein: CATSRDFQQETQYF; CDR3 DNA: TGTGCCACCAGCAGGGACTTTCAACAAGAGACCCAGTACTTC; D gene: NA; V gene: TRBV15; J gene: TRBJ2-5; clone size: NA
CDR3 protein: CASTRTQLEGGYTF; CDR3 DNA: TGTGCCAGCACCCGGACGCAACTTGAAGGTGGCTACACCTTC; D gene: NA; V gene: TRBV6-1; J gene: TRBJ1-2; clone size: many
CDR3 protein: CATSGVGGASTDTQYF; CDR3 DNA: TGTGCCACCAGTGGGGTAGGGGGGGCCTCCACAGATACGCAGTATTTT; D gene: NA; V gene: TRBV24-1; J gene: TRBJ2-3; clone size: few
CDR3 protein: CASSDRVSEGNEQYF; CDR3 DNA: TGCGCCAGCAGCGACCGGGTCTCAGAGGGGAACGAGCAGTACTTC; D gene: NA; V gene: TRBV5-1; J gene: TRBJ2-7; clone size: NA
CDR3 protein: CASSTRVLAWSTDTQYF; CDR3 DNA: TGTGCCAGCAGCACCCGAGTCCTAGCGTGGAGCACAGATACGCAGTATTTT; D gene: NA; V gene: TRBV11-2; J gene: TRBJ2-3; clone size: few
CDR3 protein: CASTPSWETQYF; CDR3 DNA: TGTGCCAGCACCCCCTCGTGGGAGACCCAGTACTTC; D gene: NA; V gene: TRBV6-1; J gene: TRBJ2-5; clone size: NA
CDR3 protein: CSVGLAGALNEQFF; CDR3 DNA: TGCAGCGTTGGACTAGCGGGAGCTTTAAATGAGCAGTTCTTC; D gene: TRBD2; V gene: TRBV29-1; J gene: TRBJ2-1; clone size: NA
CDR3 protein: CASSFGTGSYNEQFF; CDR3 DNA: TGTGCCAGCAGCTTTGGGACAGGGTCCTACAATGAGCAGTTCTTC; D gene: TRBD1; V gene: TRBV7-9; J gene: TRBJ2-1; clone size: many
CDR3 protein: CATETTGTGGGNEQFF; CDR3 DNA: TGTGCCACCGAGACCACCGGGACAGGGGGAGGTAATGAGCAGTTCTTC; D gene: TRBD1; V gene: TRBV24-1; J gene: TRBJ2-1; clone size: many
CDR3 protein: CASSQVGYETQYF; CDR3 DNA: TGTGCCAGCAGCCAAGTGGGGTACGAGACCCAGTACTTC; D gene: NA; V gene: TRBV6-1; J gene: TRBJ2-5; clone size: many
CDR3 protein: CSATIFRGETQYF; CDR3 DNA: TGCAGTGCCACTATTTTCAGGGGAGAGACCCAGTACTTC; D gene: NA; V gene: TRBV20-1; J gene: TRBJ2-5; clone size: few
CDR3 protein: CASSLFRQLSANTGELFF; CDR3 DNA: TGTGCCAGCAGTCTCTTCCGACAGTTAAGTGCGAACACCGGGGAGCTGTTTTTT; D gene: NA; V gene: TRBV27; J gene: TRBJ2-2; clone size: few
CDR3 protein: CASSPRDQGNSPLHF; CDR3 DNA: TGCGCCAGCAGCCCCCGGGATCAAGGGAATTCACCCCTCCACTTT; D gene: NA; V gene: TRBV5-1; J gene: TRBJ1-6; clone size: NA
CDR3 protein: CASSPPGASDTQYF; CDR3 DNA: TGTGCCAGCAGCCCCCCGGGGGCAAGTGATACGCAGTATTTT; D gene: NA; V gene: TRBV12-3/TRBV12-4; J gene: TRBJ2-3; clone size: NA
CDR3 protein: CSARDPWGDTDTQYF; CDR3 DNA: TGCAGTGCTAGAGACCCTTGGGGGGACACAGATACGCAGTATTTT; D gene: NA; V gene: TRBV20-1; J gene: TRBJ2-3; clone size: few
CDR3 protein: CASRTSGGSRDTQYF; CDR3 DNA: TGTGCCAGCAGAACTAGCGGGGGGAGTCGGGATACGCAGTATTTT; D gene: TRBD2; V gene: TRBV12-3/TRBV12-4; J gene: TRBJ2-3; clone size: many
CDR3 protein: CASSLWGRQTKETQYF; CDR3 DNA: TGTGCCAGCAGCTTATGGGGGCGGCAGACAAAAGAGACCCAGTACTTC; D gene: NA; V gene: TRBV11-2; J gene: TRBJ2-5; clone size: few
CDR3 protein: CASTLKAGTGGYTF; CDR3 DNA: TGTGCCAGCACTCTGAAGGCCGGGACGGGAGGCTACACCTTC; D gene: NA; V gene: TRBV12-3/TRBV12-4; J gene: TRBJ1-2; clone size: few
CDR3 protein: CASSYTGGDGGAKNIQYF; CDR3 DNA: TGTGCCAGCAGTTACACTGGGGGGGATGGGGGAGCCAAAAACATTCAGTACTTC; D gene: TRBD2; V gene: TRBV6-5; J gene: TRBJ2-4; clone size: few
CDR3 protein: CASSNGDRGNQPQHF; CDR3 DNA: TGTGCCAGCAGCAACGGGGACAGGGGGAATCAGCCCCAGCATTTT; D gene: TRBD1; V gene: TRBV6-1; J gene: TRBJ1-5; clone size: few
CDR3 protein: CASSQLVNTGELFF; CDR3 DNA: TGTGCCAGCAGCCAGCTTGTGAACACCGGGGAGCTGTTTTTT; D gene: NA; V gene: TRBV3-1; J gene: TRBJ2-2; clone size: few
CDR3 protein: CASSPGGQGIYEQYF; CDR3 DNA: TGTGCCAGCTCACCAGGGGGACAGGGGATCTACGAGCAGTACTTC; D gene: TRBD1; V gene: TRBV18; J gene: TRBJ2-7; clone size: NA
CDR3 protein: CAWLDTAARNGYTF; CDR3 DNA: TGTGCCTGGCTAGATACAGCGGCCAGGAATGGCTACACCTTC; D gene: NA; V gene: TRBV30; J gene: TRBJ1-2; clone size: once
CDR3 protein: CASSPPGLAGYNEQFF; CDR3 DNA: TGTGCCAGCAGCCCCCCGGGACTAGCGGGGTACAATGAGCAGTTCTTC; D gene: TRBD2; V gene: TRBV7-2; J gene: TRBJ2-1; clone size: NA
CDR3 protein: CASSLSTRGGGEQYF; CDR3 DNA: TGTGCCAGCAGTTTATCGACCAGGGGCGGGGGCGAGCAGTACTTC; D gene: NA; V gene: TRBV27; J gene: TRBJ2-7; clone size: few
CDR3 protein: CSARDLVTGNEQFF; CDR3 DNA: TGCAGTGCTAGAGATCTAGTTACCGGGAATGAGCAGTTCTTC; D gene: NA; V gene: TRBV20-1; J gene: TRBJ2-1; clone size: NA
CDR3 protein: CSVGTSGSGAETQYF; CDR3 DNA: TGCAGCGTTGGGACTAGCGGGAGTGGTGCGGAGACCCAGTACTTC; D gene: TRBD2; V gene: TRBV29-1; J gene: TRBJ2-5; clone size: few
CDR3 protein: CASTLSGPTDTQYF; CDR3 DNA: TGTGCCAGCACCTTAAGCGGTCCCACAGATACGCAGTATTTT; D gene: NA; V gene: TRBV7-9; J gene: TRBJ2-3; clone size: NA
CDR3 protein: CASSPKWGRETQYF; CDR3 DNA: TGTGCCAGCAGCCCGAAATGGGGGAGAGAGACCCAGTACTTC; D gene: NA; V gene: TRBV11-2; J gene: TRBJ2-5; clone size: NA
CDR3 protein: CASSSGVGGYTF; CDR3 DNA: TGTGCCAGCAGTTCAGGTGTAGGTGGCTACACCTTC; D gene: NA; V gene: TRBV27; J gene: TRBJ1-2; clone size: NA
CDR3 protein: CSARDPRGRGTDTQYF; CDR3 DNA: TGCAGTGCTAGAGATCCCAGGGGGCGCGGCACAGATACGCAGTATTTT; D gene: TRBD1; V gene: TRBV20-1; J gene: TRBJ2-3; clone size: few
CDR3 protein: CASSWGTGAHNEQFF; CDR3 DNA: TGTGCCAGCAGCTGGGGGACAGGGGCCCACAATGAGCAGTTCTTC; D gene: TRBD1; V gene: TRBV7-2; J gene: TRBJ2-1; clone size: NA
CDR3 protein: CSVYGLGPETQYF; CDR3 DNA: TGCAGCGTCTACGGACTGGGCCCAGAGACCCAGTACTTC; D gene: NA; V gene: TRBV29-1; J gene: TRBJ2-5; clone size: NA
CDR3 protein: CASSGREVTDTQYF; CDR3 DNA: TGTGCCAGCAGCGGGAGGGAAGTCACAGATACGCAGTATTTT; D gene: TRBD2; V gene: TRBV28; J gene: TRBJ2-3; clone size: few
CDR3 protein: CASSFRDSENYEQYF; CDR3 DNA: TGTGCCAGCAGCTTCCGGGACAGCGAAAACTACGAGCAGTACTTC; D gene: TRBD1; V gene: TRBV11-2; J gene: TRBJ2-7; clone size: few
CDR3 protein: CSVGQATDQPQHF; CDR3 DNA: TGCAGTGTAGGACAGGCAACCGATCAGCCCCAGCATTTT; D gene: TRBD1; V gene: TRBV20-1; J gene: TRBJ1-5; clone size: many
CDR3 protein: CASSPAGTVTGELFF; CDR3 DNA: TGTGCCAGCAGCCCAGCCGGGACAGTGACCGGGGAGCTGTTTTTT; D gene: TRBD1; V gene: TRBV9; J gene: TRBJ2-2; clone size: few
CDR3 protein: CSAPFPGTGRTEAFF; CDR3 DNA: TGCAGTGCTCCGTTCCCAGGGACAGGGCGAACTGAAGCTTTCTTT; D gene: TRBD1; V gene: TRBV20-1; J gene: TRBJ1-1; clone size: few
CDR3 protein: CASSFRQEDPYGYTF; CDR3 DNA: TGTGCCAGCAGTTTCCGACAGGAAGATCCTTATGGCTACACCTTC; D gene: NA; V gene: TRBV12-3/TRBV12-4; J gene: TRBJ1-2; clone size: NA
CDR3 protein: CASSPGQAPDTQYF; CDR3 DNA: TGTGCCAGCTCACCGGGCCAGGCCCCAGATACGCAGTATTTT; D gene: NA; V gene: TRBV18; J gene: TRBJ2-3; clone size: many
CDR3 protein: CASSPPSTAEAFF; CDR3 DNA: TGTGCCAGCTCACCTCCCTCAACGGCTGAAGCTTTCTTT; D gene: NA; V gene: TRBV18; J gene: TRBJ1-1; clone size: NA
CDR3 protein: CASSPGTDYNEKLFF; CDR3 DNA: TGTGCCAGCAGCCCTGGGACAGACTATAATGAAAAACTGTTTTTT; D gene: TRBD1; V gene: TRBV7-8; J gene: TRBJ1-4; clone size: NA
CDR3 protein: CAISELGEQYF; CDR3 DNA: TGTGCCATCAGTGAGCTTGGGGAGCAGTACTTC; D gene: NA; V gene: TRBV10-3; J gene: TRBJ2-7; clone size: few
CDR3 protein: CASSFTREAYGYTF; CDR3 DNA: TGTGCCAGCAGTTTTACTAGGGAGGCCTATGGCTACACCTTC; D gene: NA; V gene: TRBV12-3/TRBV12-4; J gene: TRBJ1-2; clone size: many
CDR3 protein: CSVFGNTEAFF; CDR3 DNA: TGCAGCGTGTTTGGAAACACTGAAGCTTTCTTT; D gene: NA; V gene: TRBV29-1; J gene: TRBJ1-1; clone size: few
CDR3 protein: CASSLARQVGPDTQYF; CDR3 DNA: TGTGCCAGCAGCTTAGCGCGCCAGGTTGGCCCAGATACGCAGTATTTT; D gene: NA; V gene: TRBV7-9; J gene: TRBJ2-3; clone size: few
CDR3 protein: CSELAGTSGTDTQYF; CDR3 DNA: TGCAGCGAACTAGCCGGGACTAGCGGGACAGATACGCAGTATTTT; D gene: TRBD2; V gene: TRBV29-1; J gene: TRBJ2-3; clone size: few
CDR3 protein: CASSLVRPSGSNQPQHF; CDR3 DNA: TGTGCCAGCAGTTTAGTTCGTCCATCGGGTAGCAATCAGCCCCAGCATTTT; D gene: NA; V gene: TRBV12-3/TRBV12-4; J gene: TRBJ1-5; clone size: NA
CDR3 protein: CASSFHGQVGQPQHF; CDR3 DNA: TGTGCCAGCAGCTTCCACGGACAGGTCGGGCAGCCCCAGCATTTT; D gene: TRBD1; V gene: TRBV7-2; J gene: TRBJ1-5; clone size: few
CDR3 protein: CASSPRLAGTYEQYF; CDR3 DNA: TGCGCCAGCTCCCCCCGACTAGCGGGGACCTACGAGCAGTACTTC; D gene: TRBD2; V gene: TRBV10-2; J gene: TRBJ2-7; clone size: NA
CDR3 protein: CASSQADRDTGELFF; CDR3 DNA: TGTGCCAGCAGCCAAGCCGACAGGGACACCGGGGAGCTGTTTTTT; D gene: TRBD1; V gene: TRBV4-2; J gene: TRBJ2-2; clone size: few
CDR3 protein: CSARDARSTGAAYEQYF; CDR3 DNA: TGCAGTGCTAGAGATGCCCGATCGACAGGGGCCGCCTACGAGCAGTACTTC; D gene: TRBD1; V gene: TRBV20-1; J gene: TRBJ2-7; clone size: NA
CDR3 protein: CATSSGQRQETQYF; CDR3 DNA: TGTGCCACCAGCAGCGGCCAGAGACAAGAGACCCAGTACTTC; D gene: NA; V gene: TRBV15; J gene: TRBJ2-5; clone size: NA
CDR3 protein: CASSLAGKGAETQYF; CDR3 DNA: TGTGCCAGCAGTCTCGCGGGAAAGGGCGCGGAGACCCAGTACTTC; D gene: NA; V gene: TRBV7-9; J gene: TRBJ2-5; clone size: NA
CDR3 protein: CATSTLAGATDTQYF; CDR3 DNA: TGTGCCACCTCCACACTAGCGGGAGCCACAGATACGCAGTATTTT; D gene: TRBD2; V gene: TRBV10-3; J gene: TRBJ2-3; clone size: many
CDR3 protein: CSAREWWVAGGPTDTQYF; CDR3 DNA: TGCAGTGCTAGAGAGTGGTGGGTAGCGGGGGGCCCCACAGATACGCAGTATTTT; D gene: TRBD2; V gene: TRBV20-1; J gene: TRBJ2-3; clone size: few
CDR3 protein: CASSKRTSGSKIFNSDEQYF; CDR3 DNA: TGTGCCAGCAGCAAACGGACTAGCGGGAGTAAAATTTTCAATTCGGACGAGCAGTACTTC; D gene: TRBD2; V gene: TRBV11-2; J gene: TRBJ2-7; clone size: NA
CDR3 protein: CSAGTRVYNEQFF; CDR3 DNA: TGCAGTGCAGGGACTAGAGTCTACAATGAGCAGTTCTTC; D gene: TRBD2; V gene: TRBV20-1; J gene: TRBJ2-1; clone size: few
CDR3 protein: CASSANRVGSTDTQYF; CDR3 DNA: TGCGCCAGCAGCGCGAACAGGGTGGGGAGCACAGATACGCAGTATTTT; D gene: NA; V gene: TRBV5-1; J gene: TRBJ2-3; clone size: NA